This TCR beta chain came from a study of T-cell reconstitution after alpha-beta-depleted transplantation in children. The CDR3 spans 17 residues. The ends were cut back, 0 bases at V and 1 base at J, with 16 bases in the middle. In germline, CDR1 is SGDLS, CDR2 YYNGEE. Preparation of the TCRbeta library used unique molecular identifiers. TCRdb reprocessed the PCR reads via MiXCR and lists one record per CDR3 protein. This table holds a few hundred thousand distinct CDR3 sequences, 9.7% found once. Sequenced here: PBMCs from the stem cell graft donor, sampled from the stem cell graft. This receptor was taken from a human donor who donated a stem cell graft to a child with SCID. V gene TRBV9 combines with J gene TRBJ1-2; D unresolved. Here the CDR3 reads CASSVAVDVNLNYGYTF. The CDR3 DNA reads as TGTGCCAGCAGCGTAGCTGTAGACGTGAACCTTAACTATGGCTACACCTTC.